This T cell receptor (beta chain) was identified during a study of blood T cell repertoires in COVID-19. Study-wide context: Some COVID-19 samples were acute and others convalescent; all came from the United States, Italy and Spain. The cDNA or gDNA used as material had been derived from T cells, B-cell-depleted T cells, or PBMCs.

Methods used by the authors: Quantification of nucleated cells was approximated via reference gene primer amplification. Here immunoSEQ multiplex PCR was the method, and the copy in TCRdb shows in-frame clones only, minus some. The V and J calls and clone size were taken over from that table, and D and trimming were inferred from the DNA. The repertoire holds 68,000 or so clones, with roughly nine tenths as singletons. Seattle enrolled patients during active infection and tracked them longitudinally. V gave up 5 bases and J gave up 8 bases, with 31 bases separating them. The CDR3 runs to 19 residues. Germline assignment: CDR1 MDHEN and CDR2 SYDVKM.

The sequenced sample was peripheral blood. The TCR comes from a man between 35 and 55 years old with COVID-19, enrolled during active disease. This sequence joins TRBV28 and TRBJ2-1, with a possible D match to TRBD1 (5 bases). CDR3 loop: CASSLTHSGWKPLGDEQFF. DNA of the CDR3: TGTGCCAGCAGTCTAACTCACTCAGGGTGGAAACCGCTGGGCGATGAGCAGTTCTTC.